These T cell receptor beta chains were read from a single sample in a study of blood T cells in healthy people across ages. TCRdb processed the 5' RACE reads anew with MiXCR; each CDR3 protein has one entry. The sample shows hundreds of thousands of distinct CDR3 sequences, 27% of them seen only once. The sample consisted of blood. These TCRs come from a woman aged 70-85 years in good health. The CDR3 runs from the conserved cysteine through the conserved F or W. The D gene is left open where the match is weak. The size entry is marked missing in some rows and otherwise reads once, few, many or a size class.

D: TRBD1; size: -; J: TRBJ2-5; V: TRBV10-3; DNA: TGTGCCATCTCCGAACAGGGGGCGCAGTCCCAAGAGACCCAGTACTTC; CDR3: CAISEQGAQSQETQYF
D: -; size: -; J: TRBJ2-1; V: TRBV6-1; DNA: TGTGCCAGCACGGAGTACAATGAGCAGTTCTTC; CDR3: CASTEYNEQFF
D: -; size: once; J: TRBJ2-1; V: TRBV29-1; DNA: TGCAGCATTTTCTTATTCACGTCCATTCGCCATGAGCAGTTCTTC; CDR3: CSIFLFTSIRHEQFF
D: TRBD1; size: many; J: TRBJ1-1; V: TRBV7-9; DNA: TGTGCCAGTAGACAGGGGGTGAGCACTGAAGCTTTCTTT; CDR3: CASRQGVSTEAFF
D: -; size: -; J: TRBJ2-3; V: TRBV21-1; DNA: TGTGCCAGCAGCGATCTCGGAAGGGAGGAGGATACGCAGTATTTT; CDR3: CASSDLGREEDTQYF
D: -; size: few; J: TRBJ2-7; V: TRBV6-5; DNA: TGTGCCAGCAGTTACGAGGCTGGGGGTCGGGAGCAGTACTTC; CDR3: CASSYEAGGREQYF
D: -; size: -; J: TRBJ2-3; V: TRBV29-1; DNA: TGCAGCGGTGAGCGGGTATCCACAGATACGCAGTATTTT; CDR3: CSGERVSTDTQYF
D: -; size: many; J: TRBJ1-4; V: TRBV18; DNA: TGTGCCAGCTCCGTTCAGGGCAGCTTTAATGAAAAACTGTTTTTT; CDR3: CASSVQGSFNEKLFF
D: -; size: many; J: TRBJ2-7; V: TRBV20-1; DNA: TGCAGTGCTAGAGATTCGGTGGGTCTCTACGAGCAGTACTTC; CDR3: CSARDSVGLYEQYF
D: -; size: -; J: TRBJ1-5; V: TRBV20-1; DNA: TGCAGTGCTAAGGTCCAAGGGGGGGTCAATCAGCCCCAGCATTTT; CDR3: CSAKVQGGVNQPQHF
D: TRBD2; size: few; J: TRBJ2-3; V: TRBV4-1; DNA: TGCGCCAGCAGCCAAGAGAGGTCTAGCGGGAGTGTCCGCACAGGTACGCAGTATTTT; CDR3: CASSQERSSGSVRTGTQYF
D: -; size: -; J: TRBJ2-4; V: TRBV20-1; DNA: TGCAGTGCTAGACTCCGAGCCAAAAACATTCAGTACTTC; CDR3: CSARLRAKNIQYF
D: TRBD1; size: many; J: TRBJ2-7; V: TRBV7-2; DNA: TGTGCCAGCAGATTCGGGACAGACAGCTACGAGCAGTACTTC; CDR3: CASRFGTDSYEQYF
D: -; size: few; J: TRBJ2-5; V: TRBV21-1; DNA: TGTGCCAGCTCGGACTCCTACCAAGAGACCCAGTACTTC; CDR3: CASSDSYQETQYF
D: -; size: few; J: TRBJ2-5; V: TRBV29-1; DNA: TGCAGCGTTGCACGATTGGAGACCCAGTACTTC; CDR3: CSVARLETQYF
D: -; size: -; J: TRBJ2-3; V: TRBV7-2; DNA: TGTGCCAGCAGACCTAGAGGGGCAGTGCAAGATACGCAGTATTTT; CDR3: CASRPRGAVQDTQYF
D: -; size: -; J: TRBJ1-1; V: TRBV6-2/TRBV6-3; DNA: TGTGCCAGCAGTTACTTTGGGAAGAGCACTGAAGCTTTCTTT; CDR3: CASSYFGKSTEAFF
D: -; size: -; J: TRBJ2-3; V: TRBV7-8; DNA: TGTGCCAGCAGCATGAGGGGCACGCAGTATTTT; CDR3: CASSMRGTQYF
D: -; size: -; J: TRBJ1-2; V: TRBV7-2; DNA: TGTGCCAGCAGCTCAGGGTACAATAACTATGGCTACACCTTC; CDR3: CASSSGYNNYGYTF
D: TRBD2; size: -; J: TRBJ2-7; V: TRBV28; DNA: TGTGCCAGCAGTCAGACTAGCGGGAGTAGGGACGAGCAGTACTTC; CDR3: CASSQTSGSRDEQYF
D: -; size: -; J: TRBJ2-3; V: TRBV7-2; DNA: TGTGCCAGCAGCAAACTCCCGGGCAGCACAGATACGCAGTATTTT; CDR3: CASSKLPGSTDTQYF
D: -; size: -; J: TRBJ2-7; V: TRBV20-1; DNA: TGCAATCTCCAACCCTACCAGCACGCGAACTACGAGCAGTACTTC; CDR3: CNLQPYQHANYEQYF
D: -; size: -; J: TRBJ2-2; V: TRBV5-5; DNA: TGTGCCAGCAGCCCCCGGGACTGGAACACCGGGGAGCTGTTTTTT; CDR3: CASSPRDWNTGELFF
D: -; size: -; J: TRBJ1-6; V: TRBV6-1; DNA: TGTGCCAGCAGGCACGTCCGAGACCGGAACTATAATTCACCCCTCCACTTT; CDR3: CASRHVRDRNYNSPLHF
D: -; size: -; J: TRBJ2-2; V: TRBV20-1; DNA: TGCAGTGCCCCAAGCGGGCCCGGGGAGCTGTTTTTT; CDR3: CSAPSGPGELFF
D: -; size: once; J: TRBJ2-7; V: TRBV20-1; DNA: TGCAGTGCTAGAGCTGAACAGACCCCTACCTACGAGCAGTACTTC; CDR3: CSARAEQTPTYEQYF
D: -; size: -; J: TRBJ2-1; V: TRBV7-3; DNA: TGTGCCAGCAGCTTACGACAGAATTCTTTGTACAATGAGCAGTTCTTC; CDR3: CASSLRQNSLYNEQFF
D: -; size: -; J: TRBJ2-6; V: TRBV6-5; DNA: TGTGCCACGACGACGGGGGCCAACGTCCTGACTTTC; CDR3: CATTTGANVLTF
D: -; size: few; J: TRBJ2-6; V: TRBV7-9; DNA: TGTGCCAGCACGAAGGAACAGGCTGGGGCCAACGTCCTGACTTTC; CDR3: CASTKEQAGANVLTF
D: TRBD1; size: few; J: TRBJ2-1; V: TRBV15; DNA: TGTGCCACCAGCAGACACGACAGGGATGAGCAGTTCTTC; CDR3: CATSRHDRDEQFF
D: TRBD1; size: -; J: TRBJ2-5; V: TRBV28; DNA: TGTGCCAGCAGTTACGTAACAGGGGGATTTGAAGAGACCCAGTACTTC; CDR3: CASSYVTGGFEETQYF
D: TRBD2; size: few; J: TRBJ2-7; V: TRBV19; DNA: TGTGCCAGTAGTATCAGGGCGGCGAGCGGGAACTACGAGCAGTACTTC; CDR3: CASSIRAASGNYEQYF
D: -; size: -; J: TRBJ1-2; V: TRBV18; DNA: TGTGCCAGCTCACCCCTTGCAGGGAACTATGGCTACACCTTC; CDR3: CASSPLAGNYGYTF
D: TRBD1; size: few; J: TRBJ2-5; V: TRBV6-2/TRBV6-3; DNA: TGTGCCAGCAGTCCCCCGGGACAGGGGCAAGAGACCCAGTACTTC; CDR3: CASSPPGQGQETQYF
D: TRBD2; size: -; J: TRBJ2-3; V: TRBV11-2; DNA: TGTGCCAGCAGCAACCTAGCGGGAGATACGCAGTATTTT; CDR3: CASSNLAGDTQYF
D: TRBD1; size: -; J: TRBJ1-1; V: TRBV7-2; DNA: TGTGCCAGCAGCTTCCTGAACAGGGGCCTAGGAGCTTTCTTT; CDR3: CASSFLNRGLGAFF
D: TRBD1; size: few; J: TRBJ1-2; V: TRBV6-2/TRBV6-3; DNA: TGTGCCGGCAGCAGACAGGGGGTTTTTATTGGCTACACCTTC; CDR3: CAGSRQGVFIGYTF
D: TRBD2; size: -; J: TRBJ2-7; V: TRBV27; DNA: TGTGCCAGCAGACAAAGCGGGAGGGCCGGCGAGCAGTACTTC; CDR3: CASRQSGRAGEQYF
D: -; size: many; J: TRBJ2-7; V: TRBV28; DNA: TGTGCCAGCAGTACCCCGGCAGGGAAGGGCTACGAGCAGTACTTC; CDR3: CASSTPAGKGYEQYF
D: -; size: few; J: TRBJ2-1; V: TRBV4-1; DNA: TGCGCCAGCAGCTCCCGGGACTCAGTCAATGAGCAGTTCTTC; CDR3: CASSSRDSVNEQFF
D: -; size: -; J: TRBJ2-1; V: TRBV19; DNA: TGTGCCAGTAGGCCCGAGATTCTCAATGAGCAGTTCTTC; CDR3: CASRPEILNEQFF
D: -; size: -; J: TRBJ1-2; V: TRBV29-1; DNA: TGCAGCGTTCAAAGGGGGTCACAGAAAGGCTACACCTTC; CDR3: CSVQRGSQKGYTF
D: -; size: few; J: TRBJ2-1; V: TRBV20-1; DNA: TGCAGTGCGCGAGGGAGGATCTCCTACAATGAGCAGTTCTTC; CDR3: CSARGRISYNEQFF
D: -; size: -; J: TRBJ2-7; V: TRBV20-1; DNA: TGCAGTGCTAGAGAGGAGCCCCTGGACGAGCAGTACTTC; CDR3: CSAREEPLDEQYF
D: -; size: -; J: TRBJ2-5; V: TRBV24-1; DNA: TGTGCCACCAGTGATTACCCCAATCCGGAGGCCCAGTACTTC; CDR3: CATSDYPNPEAQYF
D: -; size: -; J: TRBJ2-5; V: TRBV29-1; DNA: TGCAGCGCCCGATCCCTAGGTGGGCGTGACAGCGCCGAGACCCAGTACTTC; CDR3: CSARSLGGRDSAETQYF
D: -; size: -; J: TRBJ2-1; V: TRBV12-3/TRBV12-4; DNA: TGTGCCAGCAGTTTCAGGACTACCGGCCGGGTCAATGAGCAGTTCTTC; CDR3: CASSFRTTGRVNEQFF
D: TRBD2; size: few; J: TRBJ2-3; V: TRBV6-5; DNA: TGTGCCAGCAGTTCTTCTTCGACTAGCGGGAGGGCTTTTACAGATACGCAGTATTTT; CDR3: CASSSSSTSGRAFTDTQYF
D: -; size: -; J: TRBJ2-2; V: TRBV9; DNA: TGTGCCAGCAGCGGACAGGAGAACACCGGGGAGCTGTTTTTT; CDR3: CASSGQENTGELFF
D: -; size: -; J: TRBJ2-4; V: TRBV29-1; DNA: TGCAGCGTTTATGGAGGGGCCAAAAACATTCAGTACTTC; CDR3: CSVYGGAKNIQYF
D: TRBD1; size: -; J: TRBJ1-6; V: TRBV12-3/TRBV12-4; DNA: TGTGCCAGCAGTTTAGGGACAGGGAGCTCCTATAATTCACCCCTCCACTTT; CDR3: CASSLGTGSSYNSPLHF
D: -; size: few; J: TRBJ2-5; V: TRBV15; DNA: TGTGCCACCAGCAGAGATGTAGGGGCGAGCCAAGAGACCCAGTACTTC; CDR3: CATSRDVGASQETQYF
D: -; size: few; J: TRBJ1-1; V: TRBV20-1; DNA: TGCAGTGCTAGAGATAGCAGACCAAACACTGAAGCTTTCTTT; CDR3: CSARDSRPNTEAFF
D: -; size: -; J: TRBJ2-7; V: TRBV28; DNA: TGTGCCAGCAGTTTCTTGGCAAACTACGAGCAGTACTTC; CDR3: CASSFLANYEQYF
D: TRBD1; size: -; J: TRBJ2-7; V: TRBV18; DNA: TGTGCCAGCTCACCGGGACAGGGGTTATACGAGCAGTACTTC; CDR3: CASSPGQGLYEQYF
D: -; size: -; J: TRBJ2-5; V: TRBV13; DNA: TGTGCCAGCAGCTTAAAGGGGGCGGGATGGGAGACCCAGTACTTC; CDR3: CASSLKGAGWETQYF
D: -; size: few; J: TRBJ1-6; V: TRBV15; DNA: TGTGCCACCAGCAGAGACCCACGAGGGGATAATTCACCCCTCCACTTT; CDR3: CATSRDPRGDNSPLHF
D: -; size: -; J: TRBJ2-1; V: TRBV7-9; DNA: TGTGCCAGCAGCTTATCCGCGACTAGGAAAGAGAATGAGCAGTTCTTC; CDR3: CASSLSATRKENEQFF
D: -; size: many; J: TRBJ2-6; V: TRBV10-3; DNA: TGTGCCATCAGCGGCTCTGGGGCCAACGTCCTGACTTTC; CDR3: CAISGSGANVLTF